This TCR beta chain comes out of a study of cytomegalovirus exposure and HLA in healthy donors. PCR was performed using 60 Vbeta and 13 Jbeta primers. Profiled with immunoSEQ multiplex PCR; TCRdb holds only in-frame clones, not every one. The repertoire includes roughly 200,000 clones, 70% to 80% of them detected once, and 13% to 15% sits in the top ten. With respect to this clone: Its cognate antigen is unknown.

V was pared by 1 base and J by 5 bases, with 7 bases of the junction left unmatched. The germline CDR1 and CDR2 sequences are LGHNA and YNFKEQ. CDR3 length: 16 amino acids. Study-level results: The study flagged fewer than 200 TCR beta chains as cytomegalovirus-associated. In vitro confirmation showed three CMV-associated chains to be CMV antigen specific. In an earlier analysis, about 87% or about 30%: the productive usage of most TCR beta V segments. For presence/absence analyses, sequencing depth was assumed to be roughly uniform across donors.

The J gene is TRBJ2-3, the V gene TRBV4-2, with 9 bases lining up with TRBD2. The sequence derives from a woman in her 30s in good health and CMV-seropositive. Sequences were obtained from PBMCs. CDR3 residues: CASSQGLAVGIDTQYF. The CDR3 bases are TGTGCCAGCAGCCAAGGACTAGCGGTGGGGATAGATACGCAGTATTTT.